This entry features one T cell receptor beta chain sequence. Method: immunoSEQ multiplex PCR; TCRdb's copy keeps in-frame clones and lacks some. The sample holds some 150,000 clones; 75% to 85% are singletons and the top ten take 7.9%. The record originates from a study of T cell responses to AZD1222 COVID-19 vaccine. Germline CDR1 is SGDLS and CDR2 is YYNGEE. V dropped 4 bases and J dropped 5 bases, with 12 bases sitting between them. The CDR3 has 13 amino acids. The clonotype was recovered from an adult who received the MenACWY meningococcal vaccine as a control. The chain uses TRBV9 and TRBJ1-1; D is possibly TRBD1 (5 bases). The material was peripheral blood, obtained 28 days after the second dose of the MenACWY control vaccine. The CDR3 DNA reads TGTGCCAGCAGCCCGAGGGGCAGGACTGAAGCTTTCTTT. Its protein product is CASSPRGRTEAFF. The full variable domain, rest sourced from reference TRBV9 and TRBJ1-1, is DSGVTQTPKHLITATGQRVTLRCSPRSGDLSVYWYQQSLDQGLQFLIQYYNGEERAKGNILERFSAQQFPDLHSELNLSSLELGDSALYFCASSPRGRTEAFFGQGTRLTVV.